A selection of T cell receptor beta chains follows, all from one sample in a study of cytomegalovirus exposure and HLA in healthy donors. The assay was immunoSEQ multiplex PCR, and TCRdb's table has in-frame clones only and misses some. The table includes about 110,000 clones, over 70% detected once. Sequenced input: PBMCs. These receptors originate from a boy between 10 and 17 years old in good health and CMV-seronegative. CDR3s include the opening cysteine and the closing phenylalanine or tryptophan. The D gene is left open where the match is weak. Some rows mark clone size as missing; the rest say once, few, many or name a class of expanded clone.

>TRBJ2-5|.|TRBD2|TRBV11-2
TGTGCCAGCAGCTTAACTAGCGTACTAGAGACCCAGTACTTC
CASSLTSVLETQYF
>TRBJ2-5|.|.|TRBV9
TGTGCCAGCAGCGTAGGTGTAATGCCCGGGGCCCAGTACTTC
CASSVGVMPGAQYF
>TRBJ2-3|few|TRBD2|TRBV6-1
TGTGCCAGCAGTGATTTAGCGGGGGGGCCAGATACGCAGTATTTT
CASSDLAGGPDTQYF
>TRBJ2-2|.|TRBD2|TRBV9
TGTGCCAGCAGCGCCACTAGCGGGAGTGTAACCGGGGAGCTGTTTTTT
CASSATSGSVTGELFF
>TRBJ2-5|once|.|TRBV7-6
TGTGCCAGCAGCCTCCTACTAGGGAAGAACCAAGAGACCCAGTACTTC
CASSLLLGKNQETQYF
>TRBJ2-5|once|TRBD2|TRBV5-1
TGCGCCAGCAGCTTGGCCACGGGACTAGCGAATGGAGAGACCCAGTACTTC
CASSLATGLANGETQYF
>TRBJ1-1|.|TRBD1|TRBV19
TGTGCCAGTAGTGCTACAGGGGGAACTGAAGCTTTCTTT
CASSATGGTEAFF
>TRBJ2-7|.|TRBD2|TRBV13
TGTGCCAGCAGCTTAGCCCTAGCGGGAGGCCAGTACGAGCAGTACTTC
CASSLALAGGQYEQYF
>TRBJ2-1|.|.|TRBV25-1
TGTGCCAGCAGTGAATCGGGCCGGGGGACCTACAATGAGCAGTTCTTC
CASSESGRGTYNEQFF
>TRBJ1-2|.|.|TRBV10-3
TGTGCCATCAGTGAGCAACAGGATGGCTACACCTTC
CAISEQQDGYTF
>TRBJ1-2|.|.|TRBV28
TGTGCCAGCAGTTTACAGGATTTCTATGGCTACACCTTC
CASSLQDFYGYTF
>TRBJ1-1|.|.|TRBV6-5
TGTGCCAGCAGTCCACAGATGAACACTGAAGCTTTCTTT
CASSPQMNTEAFF
>TRBJ2-3|.|.|TRBV30
TGTGCCTGGAGTGTGGGCAGGATCTCCACAGATACGCAGTATTTT
CAWSVGRISTDTQYF
>TRBJ1-1|.|.|TRBV2
TGTGCCAGCACTACTCTCGTGAGCACTGAAGCTTTCTTT
CASTTLVSTEAFF
>TRBJ1-2|.|.|TRBV28
TGTGCCAGCAGCAGGCTTCGGGCAGGGACTATCTATGGCTACACCTTC
CASSRLRAGTIYGYTF
>TRBJ2-5|.|.|TRBV10-3
TGTGCCATCAGTGACCGGGAAGAGACCCAGTACTTC
CAISDREETQYF
>TRBJ2-3|.|TRBD2|TRBV4-1
TGCGCCAGCAGCCATCGGGTAGCGGGAGAGGCGCAGTATTTT
CASSHRVAGEAQYF
>TRBJ2-1|.|.|TRBV9
TGTGCCAGCGCCCTCGGCAATGAGCAGTTCTTC
CASALGNEQFF
>TRBJ1-2|once|.|TRBV19
TGTGCCAGTTTGGGACAAGTTAACTATGGCTACACCTTC
CASLGQVNYGYTF
>TRBJ2-7|.|.|TRBV5-6
TGTGCCAGCAGCTTGGGGGACACCTACGAGCAGTACTTC
CASSLGDTYEQYF
>TRBJ1-1|once|TRBD1|TRBV4-3
TGCGCCAGCAGCCGGACCCCGACAGGGGGCACTGAAGCTTTCTTT
CASSRTPTGGTEAFF
>TRBJ1-3|.|TRBD1|TRBV28
TGTGCCAGTGGGGAGGACAGGGACTTGGTCACCATATATTTT
CASGEDRDLVTIYF